This T cell receptor (beta chain) was profiled in a study of blood T cell repertoires in COVID-19. About the research overall: COVID-19 samples, acute and convalescent, were from the United States, Italy and Spain. PBMCs, B-cell-depleted T cells, or T cells provided the cDNA or gDNA that made up the material.

CDR1 and CDR2 from the germline V gene are KGHSH and LQKENI. V shed 3 bases, J shed 2 bases, and the junction held 4 bases outside the gene matches. The CDR3 loop spans 16 amino acids. Original analysis: Amplifying reference gene primers gave estimates of nucleated cell counts. The method was immunoSEQ multiplex PCR; TCRdb's version includes in-frame clones alone and lacks a portion of them. V and J calls and clone size are as listed in that table; D and trimming were resolved from the DNA. The sample includes over 250,000 clones, 89% of them seen just once. This sequence was found in a man in his fifties with acute or convalescent COVID-19. What was sequenced was peripheral blood. The chain is built from TRBV18 and TRBJ1-3; the match to TRBD1 covers 10 bases. CDR3: CASSPYDRGPGNTIYF. In DNA form, the CDR3 reads TGTGCCAGCTCACCCTATGACAGGGGGCCTGGAAACACCATATATTTT.